This T cell receptor beta chain was sequenced during a study of cytomegalovirus exposure and HLA in healthy donors. Across the study: An earlier analysis found 95 million to 140 million unique TCR beta sequences from around 180 million T cells.

Whole-study findings and limits: The productive fraction for most TCR beta V segments was about 90% or about 30% in an earlier analysis. TCR beta chain V- and J-gene trimming was linked, in a later analysis, to a missense variant in DCLRE1C.

The V gene's germline CDR1 is KGHSY and CDR2 FQNENV. This CDR3 is 14 amino acids long. V dropped 0 bases and J dropped 4; count of bases not matched to a gene: 1. Comment on this clone: Its specificity is not known.

The PCR ran on 60 Vbeta and 13 Jbeta primers. Produced via immunoSEQ multiplex PCR; TCRdb's table is partial and in-frame only. The data show about 130,000 clones, and the top ten clones hold about 1.7%. Sequencing used PBMCs. This clonotype was obtained from a man younger than 35 in good health and CMV-seronegative. V and J are TRBV16 and TRBJ1-1; 8 bases line up with TRBD1. The CDR3 loop reads CASSQSGTGTEAFF. DNA for the CDR3: TGTGCCAGCAGCCAATCTGGGACAGGCACTGAAGCTTTCTTT.